This section outlines one T cell receptor beta chain sequence together with its context. Its antigen is still unknown. These data come from a study of Graves' ophthalmopathy and Graves' hyperthyroidism. Study results and limitations: The model flagged ophthalmopathy progression at 65% to 71% sensitivity and roughly 72% specificity.

Uncontrolled infections, other autoimmune diseases, pregnancy or lactation barred patients from enrollment. Using RNA transcripts, the TCR beta CDR3 regions were amplified. First-round RT-PCR relied on HTBI primers, and a second-round multiplex PCR came next. TCRdb reprocessed the multiplex PCR reads via MiXCR and lists one record per CDR3 protein. Seen here are around 1.1 million distinct CDR3 sequences, 36% observed once, and the top ten hold around 10%. In germline, CDR1 is MNHEY, CDR2 SVGAGI. With 4 bases removed from V and 9 bases from J, the gap between germline ends came to 18 bases. This CDR3 is built from 14 residues.

This chain joins TRBV6-5 and TRBJ2-5; D is perhaps TRBD2 (5 bases). Source material: peripheral blood or thyroid tissue (not recorded which). The TCR sequence derives from an adult man with Graves' hyperthyroidism. The CDR3 nucleotides read TGTGCCAGCAGTTGGAACGGGGATGGTCGGGCCCAGTACTTC. This codes for CASSWNGDGRAQYF.